The sequence of this T cell receptor (beta chain) was determined in a study of cytomegalovirus exposure and HLA in healthy donors (TCRdb year 2017). About the investigation overall: According to an earlier analysis of 450 to 650 of the donors, 200 million or so T cells yielded 90 million to 140 million unique TCR beta sequences and more than 250 Gb of sequence data. Roughly 320 gigabases of sequencing data and around 90 million unique TCR sequences made up an early release that covered around 640 HLA-typed donors. Of the 398 genotyped donors, 80% to 90% were placed in the genetic ancestry cluster associated with self-reported Caucasian donors. The study was designed to test whether signatures of past pathogen exposure could be identified by cataloging public T cell receptors. Using immunosequencing, the study profiled T cell repertoires from about 620 subjects and related those repertoires to cytomegalovirus serostatus. A separate validation cohort of roughly 120 different subjects was used in addition to the roughly 720-subject first cohort. To predict cytomegalovirus infection status, the study combined high-throughput TCR immunosequencing, statistical association of individual TCRs with disease status, and machine learning. A later analysis re-examined previously published TCR beta repertoires from 610 or so donors and added high-resolution HLA genotyping to investigate patterns of TCR occurrence. Rather than drawing on any new phenotypic data, the later analysis identified candidate immune exposures from TCR beta sequences and the way those sequences occurred across donors. An earlier analysis of some 600 of the donors applied high-throughput TCR beta sequencing to assess whether each TCR beta V gene segment acted as functional or pseudogenic. Donor age, sex, ethnicity and CMV serostatus were compiled together with the repertoire data. In a later genetic analysis, genome-wide SNP genotypes for about three fifths of the roughly 670 donors were used, and that subset was treated as a discovery cohort. All discovery cohort repertoires had been generated on a single sequencing platform. HLA typing covered class I and class II loci at four-digit resolution. The number of donors typed differed by locus, with about 629-630 for A, B, C, DRB1 and DQB1, around 560 for DQA1, 600 to 610 for DPA1, and about 450 for DPB1. About 5 DR-DQ haplotypes were handled as single units for association and clustering, since linkage in the cohort was strong. On average, roughly 200,000 unique TCR beta nucleotide sequences were sequenced per donor among 398 genotyped donors of the cohort, with 15% to 20% of those sequences being non-productive.

In total, over 600 healthy bone marrow donors made up the cohort. All cohort members were sampled while nominally healthy, although unrecorded immune exposures were likely present. The donor was CMV seronegative and belonged to the group of around 350 seronegative cohort members. Each donor provided a peripheral blood sample, and peripheral blood mononuclear cells were used for TCR beta sequencing. Genomic DNA extraction from the blood cell samples was performed with the Qiagen DNeasy Blood Extraction Kit. The library was built by means of the immunoSEQ multiplex PCR assay. For the multiplex PCR, a mixture combining 60 forward primers for TCR Vbeta segments and 13 reverse primers for TCR Jbeta segments was used. A multiplex PCR assay on genomic DNA amplified the CDR3 region of rearranged TCR beta genes. On the Illumina HiSeq System, the amplified TCR beta libraries were sequenced as 87-base-pair reads. From the authors' description of their analysis: In a later analysis, 70 million to 95 million unique TCR beta chains were counted across the roughly 670 repertoires, and roughly 10 million of these chains were shared by at least two donors. To remove PCR and sequencing errors, raw reads were error-corrected and collapsed into unique sequences using a nearest-neighbor algorithm that merged closely related sequences. Alignment of CDR3 sequences to IMGT reference sequences was used to assign V, D and J gene segments. For a sequence to be retained, at least a six-nucleotide match to both a V gene segment and a J gene segment was required. A rearrangement was called productive if the CDR3 had no stop codons and remained in frame with V and J, and every other rearrangement was called non-productive. Following IMGT convention, CDR3 was defined as the stretch from the second conserved V-encoded cysteine up to the conserved J-encoded phenylalanine. The earlier analysis of 500 to 650 of the donors excluded any sequence lacking an unambiguous match to a single V gene segment. In an earlier analysis of around 590 of the donors, a V segment was called functional when productive rearrangements were above 56.7%, and segregating when the standard deviation between donors exceeded 5%. A statistical classification framework was developed to diagnose cytomegalovirus status using the catalog of TCR beta chain sequences. In a later analysis, V and J genes were assigned by comparing TCR nucleotide sequences against IMGT/GENE-DB human TR gene sequences. In a later analysis, CDR3 sequences and most-parsimonious VDJ recombination scenarios were assigned using the TCRdist pipeline. In a later analysis, every TCR beta chain was defined by the combination of its CDR3 amino acid sequence and its V-gene family, and reads without a unique V-gene family were dropped. To address suspected cross-contamination and a sequencing artifact, a later analysis removed roughly 640 highly shared, low-generation-probability nucleotide sequences. In a later analysis, a clonal expansion index for each public chain was calculated from normalized within-repertoire ranks of inferred template counts. A later analysis computed generation probabilities with a VDJ recombination model fitted to out-of-frame rearrangements, and checked the results against IGoR. A later analysis scored TCR-TCR, TCR-HLA and TCR-CMV co-occurrence with hypergeometric tests, applying a repertoire-size bias correction to TCR pairs. In a later analysis, false discovery rates were estimated by permuting HLA or CMV assignments 20 times. In a later analysis, co-occurring TCRs were grouped using DBSCAN, with TCRdist sequence similarity added in when clustering inside HLA-allele-positive subsets. Repertoires with fewer than 30,000 or more than 120,000 public chains were left out of co-occurrence clustering, as were about five repertoires with anomalous nucleotide sharing. The table was pulled from immuneACCESS by TCRdb, which kept in-frame rearrangements only. Such tables lose some clones; where checked, under half of the loss comes from unresolved V genes, and the rest has no known cause. D and trimming come from the DNA, and the V and J calls and clone size come from that table. This sample is represented by 170,000 or so clones; approximately 84% of them were singletons. The ten top clones hold more than 0.35% of the sample.

General conclusions and limits of the study: When HLA alleles, especially DR and DQ, strongly co-occurred, attributing TCR associations to individual alleles was difficult. Roughly uniform sequencing depth across donors was assumed in presence/absence analyses, although this assumption may not hold. According to a later analysis, TCR association rates differed among HLA loci, with DRB1 alleles showing the most associated TCRs and HLA-C alleles showing the fewest. In vitro tests confirmed that a few of the cytomegalovirus-associated TCR beta chains recognize cytomegalovirus antigens. According to the authors, the approach could potentially be generalized to other disease states and immunological phenotypes. Because some donors lacked HLA typing at each locus, the association tests relied only on the typed subset. A cluster of highly shared sequence variants was judged likely to be a technical artifact of the sequencing pipeline. Because counts were too low, seventeen rarely observed V segments, including chromosome 9 orphons, were left out of the earlier analysis of 587 of the donors. Specific HLA alleles were associated with 15,000 to 20,000 TCR beta sequences at a false discovery rate of 0.05 in a later analysis. Linkage disequilibrium might explain the correlated functional status among segregating V segments, but an unknown experimental factor could not be ruled out. In the study, some 160 TCR beta chains were listed as associated with cytomegalovirus. A further reported finding was that TCR beta sequences accurately predicted the HLA-A and HLA-B alleles for most subjects in the first cohort. Broadly in line with IMGT annotations, most TCR beta V segments showed up in productive rearrangements about 87% or about 30% of the time in an earlier analysis of roughly 590 of the donors. For the cohort, immune exposure information was limited to CMV serostatus. Only TCR beta chains were sequenced in this cohort, and the absence of alpha or paired-chain data limited detectable features. A later genetic analysis reported fewer N-insertions in productive TCRs among donors in an Asian-associated ancestry cluster than the 666-donor mean. In a later analysis, HLA-associated TCR beta chains were found to be more clonally expanded and to have lower generation probabilities than equally common non-associated chains. Because the 87-base-pair reads could not distinguish some IMGT-functional V segments, including TRBV6-2 and TRBV6-3, those segments were excluded. In a later analysis, several top co-occurrence clusters were reported to appear linked to parvovirus B19, influenza, CMV and Epstein-Barr virus. Cytomegalovirus status was reported to be diagnosed by the classifier with high specificity and sensitivity in both the original and validation cohorts. Most TCR sequences were observed very rarely across donors, whereas some public TCRs were present in many individuals. Most CMV-associated TCR beta chains appeared to be HLA-restricted in a later analysis, and the HLA associations seemed to be driven largely by CMV exposure. V-gene and J-gene trimming of TCR beta chains was associated with a missense DCLRE1C variant in a later genetic analysis, and the association was replicated in an independent cohort.

As concerns this clone: Its antigen is currently not known. Per-nucleotide qualities are absent, and no much larger clonotype sits a single base away.

Taken from the germline V gene, the CDR1 and CDR2 loops are MGHRA and YSYEKL. Trimming leaves V shorter by 2 bases and J shorter by 9 bases, with the junction holding 8 bases beyond the gene matches. The CDR3 measures 15 amino acids from cysteine to phenylalanine. Of the read, only the CDR3 DNA is kept; its 45 bases are in frame from base 1. The sequenced sample was PBMCs. This chain is built from TRBV4-1 and TRBJ2-1, and TRBD1 matches 9 of the central bases. The TCR was taken from a boy aged 2 to 10 in good health and CMV-seronegative. The CDR3 protein: CASSQPGTGWPEQFF. The nucleotides are TGCGCCAGCAGCCAACCCGGGACAGGGTGGCCTGAGCAGTTCTTC.